These T cell receptor beta chains were read from a single sample in a study of CD8 T cells in Susac syndrome. TCRdb reprocessed the immunoSEQ multiplex PCR reads via MiXCR and lists one record per CDR3 protein. The data contain under 90,000 distinct CDR3 sequences, 85% to 95% of them singletons. Sequenced input: CD4+ T cells from PBMCs. The receptor set was obtained from a human donor with Susac syndrome. The CDR3 runs from the conserved cysteine through the conserved F or W. The D gene is left open where the match is weak. The size of a clone is reported for some rows only, either as once, few or many, or as a class for expanded clones.

d_call,j_call,clone_size,v_call,cdr3_aa,cdr3_nt
NA,TRBJ2-1,NA,TRBV27,CASRRLDNNEQFF,TGTGCCAGCAGACGACTGGATAACAATGAGCAGTTCTTC
NA,TRBJ2-1,NA,TRBV7-2,CASSLALGGGWNEQFF,TGTGCCAGCAGCTTAGCGCTGGGGGGAGGATGGAATGAGCAGTTCTTC
TRBD1,TRBJ2-7,NA,TRBV2,CASSQQGGPYEQYF,TGTGCCAGCAGCCAACAGGGGGGTCCCTACGAGCAGTACTTC
NA,TRBJ2-5,NA,TRBV3-1,CASSQGAGETQYF,TGTGCCAGCAGCCAGGGGGCTGGTGAGACCCAGTACTTC
NA,TRBJ2-3,NA,TRBV7-8,CASSLAQVTTGRTDTQYF,TGTGCCAGCAGCTTAGCCCAGGTCACGACAGGGAGGACAGATACGCAGTATTTT
TRBD1,TRBJ1-1,NA,TRBV19,CASNLDRVNPEAFF,TGTGCCAGTAATCTGGACAGGGTGAATCCTGAAGCTTTCTTT
NA,TRBJ2-5,few,TRBV7-8,CASSLDRETQYF,TGTGCCAGCAGCTTGGACCGGGAGACCCAGTACTTC
NA,TRBJ1-5,NA,TRBV19,CASSPTGSGNQPQHF,TGTGCCAGTAGTCCGACAGGCTCGGGCAATCAGCCCCAGCATTTT
NA,TRBJ2-5,NA,TRBV7-2,CASSLAVGSQETQYF,TGTGCCAGCAGCTTAGCTGTTGGATCACAAGAGACCCAGTACTTC
TRBD2,TRBJ2-1,once,TRBV3-1,CASSQASGLMDEQFF,TGTGCCAGCAGCCAAGCTAGCGGGTTAATGGATGAGCAGTTCTTC
NA,TRBJ1-5,once,TRBV12-3/TRBV12-4,CASSLWSAGRQPQHF,TGTGCCAGCAGTTTATGGTCAGCAGGGCGACAGCCCCAGCATTTT
NA,TRBJ2-7,NA,TRBV10-3,CATATRDLRRYEQYF,TGTGCCACCGCAACCCGGGACCTTCGCAGATACGAGCAGTACTTC
NA,TRBJ1-6,NA,TRBV7-2,CASSFQEYSPLHF,TGTGCCAGCAGCTTTCAGGAATATTCACCCCTCCACTTT
NA,TRBJ1-1,NA,TRBV4-2,CASSPRSGVSPEAFF,TGTGCCAGCAGCCCGCGATCCGGAGTCTCCCCTGAAGCTTTCTTT
NA,TRBJ1-3,NA,TRBV6-5,CASSPPMSSGNTIYF,TGTGCCAGCAGTCCTCCTATGAGCTCTGGAAACACCATATATTTT
NA,TRBJ1-4,once,TRBV15,CATSRDGRRDPEKLFF,TGTGCCACCAGCAGAGATGGGAGAAGGGACCCTGAAAAACTGTTTTTT
TRBD2,TRBJ2-1,once,TRBV28,CASSPNRLAGFGEQFF,TGTGCCAGCAGTCCCAATCGACTAGCGGGATTCGGTGAGCAGTTCTTC
NA,TRBJ1-2,NA,TRBV12-5,CASGKNRDPHEGYTF,TGTGCTAGTGGTAAAAACAGGGATCCCCATGAGGGCTACACCTTC
NA,TRBJ1-2,NA,TRBV19,CASKEVGGYGYTF,TGTGCCAGTAAAGAGGTCGGGGGCTATGGCTACACCTTC
TRBD2,TRBJ2-4,NA,TRBV3-1,CASSQDRSASGGLPGVDIQYF,TGTGCCAGCAGCCAAGATCGGTCGGCTAGCGGGGGGCTCCCAGGGGTGGACATTCAGTACTTC
TRBD1,TRBJ2-1,NA,TRBV12-3/TRBV12-4,CASKGQGVGNEQFF,TGTGCCAGCAAGGGACAGGGAGTTGGCAATGAGCAGTTCTTC
NA,TRBJ1-4,NA,TRBV7-2,CASSPYSVDKKLFF,TGTGCCAGCAGCCCTTACAGTGTTGACAAAAAACTGTTTTTT
NA,TRBJ2-1,NA,TRBV6-5,CASSYERRVGEQFF,TGTGCCAGCAGTTATGAAAGGAGAGTTGGTGAGCAGTTCTTC